These 14 T cell receptor beta chains came from one sample sequenced in a study of T cells in women clearing cervical HPV infection. TCRdb keeps only in-frame clones here, not all; method: immunoSEQ multiplex PCR. This table lists roughly 40,000 clones. The sample was blood buffy coat. Receptor source: a woman between 18 and 69 years old with a cervical HPV16 infection that either progressed to CIN3+ or cleared (not recorded which).

With regard to this clone: The read ends 3 residues shy of where the CDR3 ends; the end is completed using the germline J gene. The V gene is TRBV19, the J gene TRBJ2-1; 12 bases line up with TRBD2. CDR1 and CDR2 from the germline V gene are LNHDA and SQIVND (reference sequence). The CDR3 consists of 15 residues. With 3 bases clipped from V and 6 bases from J, the junction kept 3 bases outside the gene matches. CDR3 DNA, as far as it was read: TGTGCCAGTAGTATCCTAGCGGGGGGGCCCAATGAG. This gives the protein CASSILAGGPNE. The entire CDR3 sequence reads CASSILAGGPNEQFF.

Of note for this clone: The missing CDR3 end, 3 residues past where the read stops, is filled in from the germline J gene. The V gene is TRBV5-1, the J gene TRBJ2-2; D uncertain. There are 13 residues in the CDR3. With 1 base removed from V and 1 base from J, the gap between germline ends came to 2 bases. Germline V gene sequence: CDR1 SGHRS, CDR2 YFSETQ. This CDR3 reads CASSLQNTGELFF. The sequenced part of the CDR3 DNA is TGCGCCAGCAGCTTGCAGAACACCGGGGAG.

On this clone itself: Coverage ceases 3 residues before the CDR3 finishes, and the germline J gene fills in the end. This sequence joins TRBV20-1 and TRBJ2-1; 13 bases are a match to TRBD2. Germline CDR1 and CDR2: DFQATT and SNEGSKA (reference sequence). The CDR3 has 14 amino acids. The V gene end was trimmed by 6 bases and the J gene end by 7 bases; junction bases not matched to a gene: 6. CDR3 region: CSAKLAGGRNEQFF. CDR3 DNA, as far as it was read: TGCAGTGCCAAACTAGCGGGGGGGCGAAATGAG.

Concerning this clone itself: The read comes to an end 3 residues before the CDR3 does, leaving the germline J gene to fill in the end. The chain joins TRBV9 to TRBJ1-1; 12 nucleotides match TRBD1. CDR3 length equals 16 residues. J lost 4 bases, V lost 3 bases, and 7 bases had no gene match. The germline gives CDR1 SGDLS, CDR2 YYNGEE. The sequenced part of the CDR3 DNA is TGTGCCAGCAGCGGGGGACAGGGGGCTTTCGGCACTGAA. Amino acid sequence: CASSGGQGAFGTE. The entire CDR3 protein reads CASSGGQGAFGTEAFF. Variable domain in full (rest from reference TRBV9 and TRBJ1-1): DSGVTQTPKHLITATGQRVTLRCSPRSGDLSVYWYQQSLDQGLQFLIQYYNGEERAKGNILERFSAQQFPDLHSELNLSSLELGDSALYFCASSGGQGAFGTEAFFGQGTRLTVV.

With respect to this clone: With the read ending 3 residues before the CDR3 end, the germline J gene is used to fill in that end. The chain couples TRBV6-2 or TRBV6-3 to TRBJ2-2; TRBD1 matches at 8 bases. This CDR3 has 17 residues. Trimming removed 5 bases from V and 1 base from J; junction bases left unmatched: 9. Looked up from germline, CDR1 is MNHEY and CDR2 is SVGEGT. Partial CDR3 DNA: TGTGCCAGCAGTCTAGGCAGGGGGCAGCTGAACACCGGGGAG. Translating gives CASSLGRGQLNTGE. The full CDR3 protein reads CASSLGRGQLNTGELFF.

To note about this clone: The missing CDR3 end, 3 residues past where the read stops, is filled in from the germline J gene. This chain joins TRBV2 and TRBJ1-2, with TRBD1 matching 9 bases. CDR1 and CDR2 (germline): SNHLY, FYNNEI. Trimming cost V 5 bases and J 1 base; bases outside gene matches: 5. The CDR3 consists of 15 residues. CDR3 sequence reads: CASSKDRGFNYGYTF. The CDR3 DNA, read in part, is TGTGCCAGCAGTAAGGACAGGGGATTTAACTATGGC.

To note about this clone: Sequencing ends 3 residues short of the CDR3 end; the germline J gene provides the rest. The chain links TRBV5-4 to TRBJ2-5; TRBD1 matches 7 bases. Germline V CDR1 and CDR2: SGHNT, YYREEE (reference sequence). The junction had 4 bases not matched to a gene; V was cut back by 4 bases and J by 1 base. The CDR3 runs 14 residues. The DNA read from the CDR3 is TGTGCCAGCAGCCTAGGACAGGTCCAAGAGACC. Translation: CASSLGQVQET. The full CDR3 protein reads CASSLGQVQETQYF.

Details on this clone: The read ends 3 residues early relative to the CDR3; the germline J gene fills the gap. J is TRBJ2-6 and V is TRBV5-1; 9 bases fit TRBD1. Germline V gene sequence: CDR1 SGHRS, CDR2 YFSETQ. V trimming: 1 base; J trimming: 1 base; junction bases outside the gene matches: 3. There are 17 residues in the CDR3. The covered CDR3 bases are TGCGCCAGCAGCTTGTCGACAGGGGGTTCTGGGGCCAACGTC. Protein: CASSLSTGGSGANV. The full-length CDR3 reads as CASSLSTGGSGANVLTF.

About this clone: The read ends 3 residues before the CDR3 terminus; that terminus is restored from the germline J gene. The rearrangement uses TRBV23-1 and TRBJ2-7; D may be TRBD1 (5 bases). TRBV23-1 is reported as an ORF; its role is uncertain. The V end was cut by 3 bases, the J end by 2 bases, with 14 bases between. This CDR3 contains 15 residues. CDR3 bases read: TGCGCCAGCAGTCATAGGCCAGGGCCGACCTACGAG. It encodes CASSHRPGPTYE. From start to end, the CDR3 is CASSHRPGPTYEQYF.

As regards this clone: The sequence runs out 3 residues before the end of the CDR3; the remainder is reconstructed from the germline J gene. This rearrangement joins TRBV20-1 to TRBJ2-5; TRBD1 matches 7 bases. There are 14 residues in the CDR3. V lost 6 bases and J lost 1; bases outside the gene matches: 8. The germline V gene encodes CDR1 DFQATT and CDR2 SNEGSKA (reference sequence). The sequenced part of the CDR3 DNA is TGCAGTGCGCATAAGGGGACAGTCCAAGAGACC. Amino acid sequence: CSAHKGTVQET. The full CDR3 sequence reads CSAHKGTVQETQYF.

Concerning this clone itself: Coverage ceases 3 residues before the CDR3 finishes, and the germline J gene fills in the end. This sequence joins TRBV7-8 and TRBJ2-7; 12 nucleotides match TRBD2. Germline assignment: CDR1 SGHVS and CDR2 FQNEAQ. J gave up 1 base and V 4 bases, and 2 bases lay outside the gene matches. The CDR3 extends over 15 amino acids. CDR3 DNA (partial): TGTGCCAGCAGCTGGGGACTAGCGGGTTCCTACGAG. It translates to CASSWGLAGSYE. In full, the CDR3 reads CASSWGLAGSYEQYF.

About this clone: Read data end 3 residues before the CDR3 end; the end is taken from the germline J gene. Other nucleotide sequences in the sample specify the same CDR3. The chain carries TRBV20-1 and TRBJ2-3, with 12 bases fitting TRBD2. CDR1 and CDR2 from the germline V gene are DFQATT and SNEGSKA (reference sequence). The V segment lost 5 bases and the J segment 2 bases; nucleotides outside the gene matches: 5. This CDR3 has 15 residues. Partial CDR3 DNA: TGCAGTGCTCCGGGGACTAGCGGGTTCACAGATACG. This gives the protein CSAPGTSGFTDT. The whole CDR3 sequence reads CSAPGTSGFTDTQYF.

On this clone: The CDR3 is cut off 3 residues early in the read; its end comes from the germline J gene. J is TRBJ2-3 and V is TRBV12-3 or TRBV12-4; TRBD2 matches 11 bases. The V and J ends lost 3 bases and 2 bases, in that order; junction bases with no gene match: 4. The CDR3 is 16 amino acids. The covered CDR3 bases are TGTGCCAGCAGTTTCAGACTAGCGGGGTACACAGATACG. Protein sequence: CASSFRLAGYTDT. The entire CDR3 is CASSFRLAGYTDTQYF.

On this clone itself: The read ends 3 residues shy of where the CDR3 ends; the end is completed using the germline J gene. V and J are TRBV2 and TRBJ2-5; 8 bases align to TRBD1. Trimming cost V 8 bases and J 3 bases; bases outside gene matches: 5. Germline-derived CDR1 and CDR2 are SNHLY and FYNNEI. The CDR3 covers 13 residues. CDR3 region: CASLGQGKETQYF. The CDR3 bases that were read are TGTGCCAGCTTAGGACAGGGTAAAGAGACC.